Following are 8 T cell receptor beta chains from one sample sequenced in a study of T cell responses to AZD1222 COVID-19 vaccine. TCRdb's table, derived via immunoSEQ multiplex PCR, lists solely in-frame clones and lacks some. The repertoire includes about 130,000 clones, roughly 88% of them detected once, and over 5.5% sits in the top ten. The source material was peripheral blood, sampled on day 0 of AZD1222 vaccination. These receptor sequences come from an adult in good health.

CDR3 sequence (DNA): TGTGCCAGCAGGGTCGCAGGGTTCTTTGAGACCCAGTACTTC. Its protein product is CASRVAGFFETQYF. The chain uses TRBV2 and TRBJ2-5; D is possibly TRBD1 (5 bases). The CDR3 spans 14 residues. Trimming removed 6 bases at V and 5 bases at J, with 16 bases between. CDR1 SNHLY and CDR2 FYNNEI come from the germline V gene.

The sample holds a few counts of this clone. This rearrangement joins TRBV5-4 to TRBJ1-2; no definite D call. Germline V gene data show CDR1 as SGHNT and CDR2 as YYREEE (reference sequence). The CDR3 loop spans 13 amino acids. The V gene lost 3 bases and the J gene lost 3 bases, with 9 bases spanning the gap. CDR3 sequence (DNA): TGTGCCAGCAGCTCCCCGGGATACTATGGCTACACCTTC. It specifies CASSSPGYYGYTF.

The chain links TRBV11-2 to TRBJ2-5, with D maybe TRBD2 (6 bases). Matching the DNA end better, TRBJ2-7 makes the J call doubtful. CDR1 and CDR2 (germline): SGHAT, FQNNGV. There are 16 residues in the CDR3. CDR3 in amino acids: CASSLAPSGVSYEQYF. The CDR3 coding sequence is TGTGCCAGCAGCTTGGCCCCCTCGGGAGTCTCCTACGAGCAGTACTTC.

The J gene is TRBJ1-1, the V gene TRBV7-8, with D unresolved. The CDR3 is 17 amino acids. Deletions cut 0 bases from V and 1 base from J, with 15 bases between. From germline, CDR1 is SGHVS and CDR2 FQNEAQ. DNA of the CDR3: TGTGCCAGCAGCTTAGCCCGAGGAGGATGGGAGAACACTGAAGCTTTCTTT. It codes for CASSLARGGWENTEAFF.

The chain links TRBV5-4 to TRBJ2-3; 11 bases line up with TRBD2. This CDR3 comprises 16 residues. Germline lookup yields CDR1 SGHNT and CDR2 YYREEE (reference sequence). Unmatched junction bases numbered 4, after V lost 4 bases and J lost 0 bases. This CDR3 reads CASSDLAGGSTDTQYF. The CDR3, as DNA: TGTGCCAGCAGCGATCTAGCGGGAGGTAGCACAGATACGCAGTATTTT.

The V call is TRBV7-3, the J call TRBJ1-2; possible D gene TRBD1, 5 bases. The CDR3 runs to 16 residues. V gave up 4 bases and J gave up 4 bases, with 19 bases separating them. Germline V lookup: CDR1 SGHTA, CDR2 FQGTGA. This CDR3 is CASSSQGGEGSYGYTF. CDR3 DNA sequence: TGTGCCAGCAGCTCCCAGGGAGGGGAGGGATCCTATGGCTACACCTTC.

The chain has TRBV29-1 and TRBJ1-1; 8 positions match TRBD1. Losses at the gene ends were 4 bases for V and 6 bases for J; bases not matched to a gene: 7. CDR3 size: 13 residues. CDR1 is SQVTM and CDR2 is ANQGSEA in the germline V gene. Written as DNA, the CDR3 is TGCAGCGTTGTTGGACAGGGAATATCTGAAGCTTTCTTT. This translates into CSVVGQGISEAFF.

The CDR3 reads CASSPLPQTKAEAFF. CDR3 coding DNA: TGCGCCAGCAGCCCACTACCCCAGACGAAGGCTGAAGCTTTCTTT. V is TRBV5-1 and J is TRBJ1-1, with D hard to call. The V gene's germline CDR1 is SGHRS and CDR2 YFSETQ. The V gene lost 4 bases and the J gene lost 6 bases, with 19 bases spanning the gap. The CDR3 covers 15 residues.